This T cell receptor (beta chain) was sequenced during a study of OX40 agonist ivuxolimab in advanced cancers. Regarding the research as a whole: Ivuxolimab was an agonistic, fully human IgG2 monoclonal antibody directed against OX40 (CD134), a costimulatory receptor. The dose-escalation cohort was roughly 87% male with a mean age of about 60 years, ranging from roughly 23 to 90. Prior anti-PD-1, anti-PD-L1 or anti-CTLA-4 therapy was permitted, and checkpoint inhibitors had been received by about 44% of dose-escalation patients. Intravenous ivuxolimab was administered to patients every 2 weeks at six dose levels: 0.01, 0.1, 0.3, 1.5, 3 and 10 mg/kg. Partial responses were achieved by three dose-escalation patients, of whom one had hepatocellular carcinoma and two had cutaneous melanoma. Of the approximately 54 patients in dose escalation, 19 had hepatocellular carcinoma, approximately 15 had melanoma, 9 had renal cell carcinoma and 9 had head and neck cancer. The monotherapy dose-escalation portion (N ≈ 55 patients) of the phase I ivuxolimab trial is reported in the paper. Peripheral TCRbeta sequencing was intended to test whether TCR sequence diversity was altered and clonal T-cell expansion was caused by ivuxolimab. The study at large found these results: Low levels of normalized T-cell clonal expansion were also shown by some nonresponding patients. The antigen specificity of the peripheral T cells that underwent clonal expansion was not determined. After ivuxolimab, expanded clones were on average more numerous among CD8+ T cells than among CD4+ T cells. In partial responders in the 0.1-3.0 mg/kg groups, normalized peripheral clonal expansion was found to be among the lowest, especially among CD8+ T cells. At doses of 0.1 to 3.0 mg/kg, clonal expansion of both CD4+ and CD8+ T cells in blood was seen between baseline and week 6.

Patients with autoimmune disease history or receiving systemic immunosuppression were excluded from the trial. In every dose cohort, peripheral blood was drawn for TCR sequencing at baseline, cycle 4 day 1, and cycle 7 day 1. Samples came from an open-label, multicenter, first-in-human phase I dose-escalation trial of ivuxolimab. Adults with locally advanced or metastatic melanoma, renal cell, hepatocellular, or head and neck squamous cell carcinoma were enrolled in the trial. CD4+ and CD8+ T cells were sorted separately from peripheral blood before TCR sequencing. Genomic DNA was extracted from sorted cells for sequencing of the TCRbeta CDR3 region. TCRbeta CDR3 regions were sequenced using the immunoSEQ Assay. TCRdb holds this immuneACCESS table with in-frame rearrangements only. Some clones are missing; in checked studies, unresolved V genes explain under half, and the rest has no known cause. The sample profile shows approximately 89,000 clones; under 95% of them were found once. The ten top clones hold roughly 0.75% of the sample.

V is pared back by 4 bases and J by 7 bases, with 10 bases lying between the germline termini. Taken from cysteine to phenylalanine, the CDR3 has 12 residues. The CDR3 DNA has 36 bases and is translated from base 1. Taken from the germline V gene, the CDR1 and CDR2 loops are SNHLY and FYNNEI. Details on this clone: Its antigen specificity is not known. Within one base of it there is no much larger clone, and no base qualities were kept.

The receptor chain draws on TRBV2 and TRBJ1-2, with TRBD1 tentatively as D gene (5 bases match). Sequencing was performed on CD4+ or CD8+ T cells sorted from blood, taken in a trial of the OX40 agonist ivuxolimab. The clonotype was recovered from an adult with an advanced solid tumor such as melanoma, head and neck, liver or kidney cancer. CDR3 reads: CASSVLGAGYTF. The DNA sequence is given as TGTGCCAGCAGTGTCTTAGGGGCTGGCTACACCTTC.